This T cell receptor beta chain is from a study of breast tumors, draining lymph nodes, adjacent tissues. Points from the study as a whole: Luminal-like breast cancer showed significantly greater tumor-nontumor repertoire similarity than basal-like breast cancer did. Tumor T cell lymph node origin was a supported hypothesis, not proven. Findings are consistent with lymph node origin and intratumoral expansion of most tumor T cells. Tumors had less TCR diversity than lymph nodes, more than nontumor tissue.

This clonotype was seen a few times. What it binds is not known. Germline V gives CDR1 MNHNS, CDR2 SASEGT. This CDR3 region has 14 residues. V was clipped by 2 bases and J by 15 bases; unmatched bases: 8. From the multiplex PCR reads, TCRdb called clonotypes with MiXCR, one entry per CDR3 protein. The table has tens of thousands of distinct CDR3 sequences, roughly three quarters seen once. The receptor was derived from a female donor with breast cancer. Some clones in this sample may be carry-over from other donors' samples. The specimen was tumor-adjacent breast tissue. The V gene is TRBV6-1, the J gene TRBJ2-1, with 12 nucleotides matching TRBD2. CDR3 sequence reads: CASSERTSGNIGFF. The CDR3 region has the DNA TGTGCCAGCAGTGAAAGGACTAGCGGGAATATAGGGTTCTTC.